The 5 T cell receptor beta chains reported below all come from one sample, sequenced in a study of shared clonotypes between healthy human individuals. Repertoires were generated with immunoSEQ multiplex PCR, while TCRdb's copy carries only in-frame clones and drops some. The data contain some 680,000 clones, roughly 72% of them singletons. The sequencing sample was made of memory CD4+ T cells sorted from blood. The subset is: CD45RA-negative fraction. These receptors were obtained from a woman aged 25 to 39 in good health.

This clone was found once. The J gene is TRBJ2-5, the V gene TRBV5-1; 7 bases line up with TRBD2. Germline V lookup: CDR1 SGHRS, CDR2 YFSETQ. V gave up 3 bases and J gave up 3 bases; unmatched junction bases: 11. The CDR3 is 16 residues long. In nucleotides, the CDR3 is TGCGCCAGCAGCTCGGCCCTAGGGGAGGGTGAAGAGACCCAGTACTTC. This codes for CASSSALGEGEETQYF.

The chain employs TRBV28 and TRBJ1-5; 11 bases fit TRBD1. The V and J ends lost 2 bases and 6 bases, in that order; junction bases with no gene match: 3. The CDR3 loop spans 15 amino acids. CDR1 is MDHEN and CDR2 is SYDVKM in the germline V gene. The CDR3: CASSLRGTGGQPQHF. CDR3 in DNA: TGTGCCAGCAGTTTAAGGGGGACAGGGGGTCAGCCCCAGCATTTT.

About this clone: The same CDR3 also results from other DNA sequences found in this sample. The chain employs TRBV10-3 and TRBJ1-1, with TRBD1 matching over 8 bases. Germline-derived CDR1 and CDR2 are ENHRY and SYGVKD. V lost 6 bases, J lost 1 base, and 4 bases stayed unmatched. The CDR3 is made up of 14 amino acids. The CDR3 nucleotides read TGTGCCATCAGACCGGGACAGGAGAACACTGAAGCTTTCTTT. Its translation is CAIRPGQENTEAFF.

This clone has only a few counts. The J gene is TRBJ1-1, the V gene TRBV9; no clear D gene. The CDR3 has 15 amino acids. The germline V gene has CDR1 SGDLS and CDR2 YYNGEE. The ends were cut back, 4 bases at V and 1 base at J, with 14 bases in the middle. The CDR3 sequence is CASSPNWSWNTEAFF. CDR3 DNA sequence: TGTGCCAGCAGCCCCAACTGGTCGTGGAACACTGAAGCTTTCTTT.

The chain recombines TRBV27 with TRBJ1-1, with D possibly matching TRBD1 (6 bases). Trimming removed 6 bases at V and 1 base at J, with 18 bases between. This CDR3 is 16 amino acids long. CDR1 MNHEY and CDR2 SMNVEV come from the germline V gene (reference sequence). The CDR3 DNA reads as TGTGCCAGCAGAATCCGGAGCTGGGGGGCGAACACTGAAGCTTTCTTT. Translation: CASRIRSWGANTEAFF.